This T cell receptor beta chain was identified in a study of Ad26.COV2.S vaccination and SARS-CoV-2 variants. Regarding the study as a whole: There was a possibility that the TCR breadth and depth analyses underestimated total T cell responses.

Treatment: approximately 18 received Ad26.COV2.S at low or high dose, single or two shots; several received placebo; per-sample allocation not given. Material that was analyzed had been drawn on day 63 after the first vaccine or placebo injection. In the case of this clone: What it binds is unknown.

V lost 1 base and J lost 7, with 13 bases in between. The CDR3 runs 15 residues. The V gene's germline CDR1 is LGHNA and CDR2 YSLEER. TCRdb's table, derived via immunoSEQ multiplex PCR, lists solely in-frame clones and lacks some. The profile shows about 350,000 clones, around 89% of them singletons. The chain joins TRBV4-3 to TRBJ1-4, with D possibly TRBD1 on 5 matching bases. The sequence was collected from a person between 18 and 60 years old who received the Ad26.COV2.S COVID-19 vaccine or a placebo. Here the sequenced sample was peripheral blood, taken in a trial of Ad26.COV2.S vaccine versus placebo. CDR3 in amino acids: CASSQAGRAFEKLFF. The DNA for the CDR3 is TGCGCCAGCAGCCAAGCAGGGCGCGCTTTTGAAAAACTGTTTTTT.